This T cell receptor (beta chain) came from a study of blood T cell repertoires in COVID-19. Turning to the study itself: The United States, Italy and Spain supplied acute and convalescent COVID-19 samples.

Germline V lookup: CDR1 MNHEY, CDR2 SMNVEV (reference sequence). CDR3 length equals 13 residues. Trimming stripped 3 bases from V and 6 bases from J, with 11 bases between. Authors' analysis steps: Reference gene primer amplification gave nucleated cell count estimates. Only in-frame clones appear in the TCRdb table, and some are missing; sequencing was by immunoSEQ multiplex PCR. The V and J calls and clone size are taken from that table; D and trimming were inferred from the DNA. The sample shows about 220,000 clones, approximately 81% of them seen only once. The sequence derives from an elderly woman with acute or convalescent COVID-19. Sequenced input: peripheral blood. The chain carries TRBV27 and TRBJ1-1, with a possible D match to TRBD1 (6 bases). CDR3: CASSLSQGPEAFF. CDR3 coding DNA: TGTGCCAGCAGTTTGAGTCAGGGGCCTGAAGCTTTCTTT.